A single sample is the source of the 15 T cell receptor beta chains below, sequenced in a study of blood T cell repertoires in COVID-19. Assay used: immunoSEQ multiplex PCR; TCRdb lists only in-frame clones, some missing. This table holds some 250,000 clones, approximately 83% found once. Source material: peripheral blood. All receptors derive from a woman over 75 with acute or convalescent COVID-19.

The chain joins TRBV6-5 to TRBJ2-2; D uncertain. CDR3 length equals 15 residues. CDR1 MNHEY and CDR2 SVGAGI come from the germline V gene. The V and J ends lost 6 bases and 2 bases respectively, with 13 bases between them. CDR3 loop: CASRSGQVNTGELFF. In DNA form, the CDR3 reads TGTGCCAGCAGGTCGGGTCAAGTTAACACCGGGGAGCTGTTTTTT.

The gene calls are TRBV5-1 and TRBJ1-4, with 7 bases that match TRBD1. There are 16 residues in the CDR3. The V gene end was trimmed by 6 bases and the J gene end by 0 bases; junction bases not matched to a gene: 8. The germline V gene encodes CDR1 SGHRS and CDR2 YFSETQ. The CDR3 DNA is TGCGCCAGCACCGCAGGGGGGACTGCAACTAATGAAAAACTGTTTTTT. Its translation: CASTAGGTATNEKLFF.

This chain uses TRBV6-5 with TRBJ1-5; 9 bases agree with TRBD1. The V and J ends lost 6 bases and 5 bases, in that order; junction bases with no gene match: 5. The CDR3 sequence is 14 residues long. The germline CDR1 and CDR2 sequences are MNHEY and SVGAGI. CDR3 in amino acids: CASSDRGGYQPQHF. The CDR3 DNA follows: TGTGCCAGCAGCGACAGGGGGGGCTATCAGCCCCAGCATTTT.

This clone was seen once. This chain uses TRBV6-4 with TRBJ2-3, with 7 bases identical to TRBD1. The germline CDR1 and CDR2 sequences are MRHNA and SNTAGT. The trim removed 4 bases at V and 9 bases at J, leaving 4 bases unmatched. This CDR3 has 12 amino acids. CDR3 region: CASSADRETQYF. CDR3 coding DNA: TGTGCCAGCAGTGCCGACAGGGAGACGCAGTATTTT.

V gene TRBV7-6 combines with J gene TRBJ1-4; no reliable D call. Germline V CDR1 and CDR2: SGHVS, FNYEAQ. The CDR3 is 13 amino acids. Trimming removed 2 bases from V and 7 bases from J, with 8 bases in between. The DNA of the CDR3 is TGTGCCAGCAGCTTAAGGGAGGGTGAAAAACTGTTTTTT. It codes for CASSLREGEKLFF.

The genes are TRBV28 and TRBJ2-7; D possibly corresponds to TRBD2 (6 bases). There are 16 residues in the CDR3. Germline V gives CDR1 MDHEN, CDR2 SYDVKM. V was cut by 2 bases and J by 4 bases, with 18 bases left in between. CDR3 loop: CASSLMAGTLRYEQYF. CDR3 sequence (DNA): TGTGCCAGCAGTTTAATGGCGGGGACGCTACGTTACGAGCAGTACTTC.

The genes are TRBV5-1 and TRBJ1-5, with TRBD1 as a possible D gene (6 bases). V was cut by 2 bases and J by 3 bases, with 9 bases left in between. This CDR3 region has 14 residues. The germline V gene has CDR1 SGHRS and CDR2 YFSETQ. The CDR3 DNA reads TGCGCCAGCAGCTTAGGACAGCCCAATCAGCCCCAGCATTTT. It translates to CASSLGQPNQPQHF. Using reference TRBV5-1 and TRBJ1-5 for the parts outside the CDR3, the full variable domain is KAGVTQTPRYLIKTRGQQVTLSCSPISGHRSVSWYQQTPGQGLQFLFEYFSETQRNKGNFPGRFSGRQFSNSRSEMNVSTLELGDSALYLCASSLGQPNQPQHFGDGTRLSIL.

Here the CDR3 DNA reads TGTGCCAGCAGCGTCGGGGGGGCCCAAGCCGCGAACACCGGGGAGCTGTTTTTT. It specifies CASSVGGAQAANTGELFF. The chain recombines TRBV5-4 with TRBJ2-2, with 8 bases identical to TRBD2. The CDR3 runs to 18 residues. Germline CDR1 and CDR2: SGHNT and YYREEE (reference sequence). V trimming: 4 bases; J trimming: 0 bases; junction bases outside the gene matches: 11. The variable domain in full, completed from reference TRBV5-4 and TRBJ2-2, reads ETGVTQSPTHLIKTRGQQVTLRCSSQSGHNTVSWYQQALGQGPQFIFQYYREEENGRGNFPPRFSGLQFPNYSSELNVNALELDDSALYLCASSVGGAQAANTGELFFGEGSRLTVL.

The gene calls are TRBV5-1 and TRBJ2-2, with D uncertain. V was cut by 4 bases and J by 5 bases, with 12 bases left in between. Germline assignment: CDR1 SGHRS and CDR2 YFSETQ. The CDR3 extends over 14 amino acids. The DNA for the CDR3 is TGCGCCAGCAGCCCCGAGTTAGCAACCGGGGAGCTGTTTTTT. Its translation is CASSPELATGELFF.

The DNA of the CDR3 is TGTGCCAGCAGCTATCCGGGACAGGGAGCCTATGGCTACACCTTC. Residues: CASSYPGQGAYGYTF. The chain employs TRBV5-4 and TRBJ1-2; TRBD1 matches 9 bases. There are 15 residues in the CDR3. V lost 3 bases to trimming and J lost 4 bases; unmatched junction nucleotides: 7. CDR1 is SGHNT and CDR2 is YYREEE in the germline V gene (reference sequence).

CDR3: CASSPGGTGGISYEQYF. The CDR3, as DNA: TGTGCCAGCTCGCCGGGGGGGACAGGGGGCATCTCCTACGAGCAGTACTTC. This chain uses TRBV18 with TRBJ2-7; 12 bases align to TRBD1. CDR1 is KGHSH, CDR2 LQKENI, per germline. The CDR3 length is 17 residues. V was clipped by 6 bases and J by 0 bases; unmatched bases: 9.

The CDR3 DNA is TGTGCCAGCAGACGTGGTCCAGGGGTGGGGGAAAAACTGTTTTTT. Translated: CASRRGPGVGEKLFF. V gene TRBV2 combines with J gene TRBJ1-4, with TRBD1 as a possible D gene (6 bases). Trimming removed 6 bases at V and 8 bases at J, with 19 bases between. The V gene's germline CDR1 is SNHLY and CDR2 FYNNEI. The CDR3 extends over 15 amino acids.

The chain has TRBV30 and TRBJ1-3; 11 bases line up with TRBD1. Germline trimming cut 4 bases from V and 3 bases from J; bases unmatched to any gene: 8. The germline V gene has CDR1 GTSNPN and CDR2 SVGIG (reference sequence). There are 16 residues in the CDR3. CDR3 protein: CAWNLGTGGFGNTIYF. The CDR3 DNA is TGTGCCTGGAATCTCGGGACAGGGGGTTTTGGAAACACCATATATTTT.

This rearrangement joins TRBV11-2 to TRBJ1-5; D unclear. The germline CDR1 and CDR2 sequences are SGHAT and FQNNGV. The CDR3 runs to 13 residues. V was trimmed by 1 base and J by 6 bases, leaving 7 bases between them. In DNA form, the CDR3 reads TGTGCCAGCAGCTTAGGGGGAGGTCAGCCCCAGCATTTT. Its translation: CASSLGGGQPQHF.

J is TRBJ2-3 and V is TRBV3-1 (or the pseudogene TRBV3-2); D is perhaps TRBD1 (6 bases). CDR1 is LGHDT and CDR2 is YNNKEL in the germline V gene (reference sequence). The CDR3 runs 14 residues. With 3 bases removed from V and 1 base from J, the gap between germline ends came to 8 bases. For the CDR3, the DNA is TGTGCCAGCAGCCAGTGGACAGGCACAGATACGCAGTATTTT. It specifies CASSQWTGTDTQYF.